This T cell receptor beta chain originates from a study of shared clonotypes between healthy human individuals. For the study at large: The cohort had a couple of women and a few men, ages 18 to 49.

Germline V gene lookup returns CDR1 LNHDA and CDR2 SQIVND (reference sequence). Trimming took 4 bases from V and 0 from J; bases not matched to a gene: 10. This CDR3 has 18 residues. Concerning this clone itself: Its matching antigen is unknown.

Study-wide results and limits: Memory subsets generally showed smaller estimated richness than naive subsets did. The donor pool, a small one, limited the genetic and exposure-history diversity represented. Even with large depth, rarefaction showed that sorted-subset sequencing was incomplete.

The repertoire was sequenced with immunoSEQ multiplex PCR; TCRdb's copy has only in-frame clones and lacks some. The profile shows about 2.3 million clones, over 85% of them singletons. The clonotype was recovered from a man aged 18 to 35 in good health. Some clones in this sample may be carry-over from other donors' samples. The chain uses TRBV19 and TRBJ2-1; 9 bases map to TRBD1. The material sequenced was naive CD4+ T cells from PBMCs. Described subset: CD45RA+ positively selected. CDR3 sequence (DNA): TGTGCCAGTAGTAGCCCAGGTAGGACAGGGGTCTCCTACAATGAGCAGTTCTTC. Translation gives CASSSPGRTGVSYNEQFF.